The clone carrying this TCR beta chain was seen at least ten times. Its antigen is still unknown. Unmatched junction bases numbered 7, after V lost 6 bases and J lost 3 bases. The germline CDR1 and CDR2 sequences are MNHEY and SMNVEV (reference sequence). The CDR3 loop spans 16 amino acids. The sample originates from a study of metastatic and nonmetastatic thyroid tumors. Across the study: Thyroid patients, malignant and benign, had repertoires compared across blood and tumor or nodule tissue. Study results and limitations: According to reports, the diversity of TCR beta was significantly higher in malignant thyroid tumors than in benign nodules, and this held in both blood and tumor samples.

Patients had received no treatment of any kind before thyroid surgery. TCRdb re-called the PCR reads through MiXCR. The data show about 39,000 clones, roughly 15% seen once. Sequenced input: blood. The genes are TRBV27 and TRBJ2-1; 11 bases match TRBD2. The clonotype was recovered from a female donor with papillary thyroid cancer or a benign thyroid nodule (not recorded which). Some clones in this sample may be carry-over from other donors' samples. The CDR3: CASRGGLAGHYNEQFF. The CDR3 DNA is TGTGCCAGCAGAGGCGGACTAGCGGGTCACTACAATGAGCAGTTCTTC.